This paragraph reports one TCR beta chain. The sample is drawn from a study of cytomegalovirus exposure and HLA in healthy donors. The PCR used 60 Vbeta and 13 Jbeta primers. TCRdb's copy holds only in-frame clones and misses some; the assay was immunoSEQ multiplex PCR. The sample has about 90,000 clones, around 70% seen once; the top ten hold roughly 15%. The sequenced material came from PBMCs. The receptor's source is a woman aged 45-60 years in good health and CMV-seropositive.

The CDR3: CASSLRGPGELFF. The CDR3 region has the DNA TGTGCCAGCAGCTTAAGGGGCCCCGGGGAGCTGTTTTTT. J is TRBJ2-2 and V is TRBV7-2; TRBD1 might be the D (5 bases). Trimming left V 2 bases short and J 6 bases short, with 7 bases between. Germline CDR1 and CDR2: SGHTA and FQGNSA. The CDR3 totals 13 residues.